The clone carrying this T cell receptor (beta chain) was counted once. Antigen: not known. Method: immunoSEQ multiplex PCR; TCRdb's copy keeps in-frame clones and lacks some. The sample has 120,000 to 150,000 clones; around 90% are singletons. CDR1 is MNHEY and CDR2 is SVGEGT in the germline V gene. The CDR3 consists of 14 residues. With V trimmed by 2 bases and J by 4 bases, 4 bases remained unmatched. These data originate in a study of T cell responses to AZD1222 COVID-19 vaccine. About the study: Pooled samples include second doses given at about 4 or 12 weeks.

Study-level points and caveats: Clonal diversity was possibly underestimated, and the donors were mostly white British, with more females. Sampled repertoires all dated from after the peak T cell response.

This TCR was sampled from an adult in good health. This material consisted of peripheral blood, taken on day 0 of AZD1222 vaccination. The rearrangement links TRBV6-2 or TRBV6-3 to TRBJ2-5; 7 bases match TRBD2. In DNA, the CDR3 is TGTGCCAGCAGTTACAGTGCGGGAGTAGAGACCCAGTACTTC. Residues: CASSYSAGVETQYF.